One sample yielded the 6 T cell receptor beta chains listed below, sequenced in a study of circulating CD8 cells and anti-PD-1 response in melanoma. Using approximately 16 ng of total RNA, TCR libraries were made with the QIAseq Immune Repertoire TCR panel. One entry per CDR3 protein results from TCRdb running MiXCR on the reads. The data hold 500 to 650 distinct CDR3 sequences, with 3.8% observed a single time. Live CD3+CD8+TCRalphabeta+ cells were sorted into four subsets by PD-1 and/or TIGIT. Sequences were derived from CD8+ T cells from PBMCs, sampled at baseline or after one month of anti-PD-1 therapy (not recorded which). These receptors were obtained from a human donor with melanoma.

This clonotype is medium-sized (0.01 to 0.1%) by share. The V and J genes are TRBV24-1 and TRBJ2-1; D might be TRBD1 (5 bases). The CDR3 is 13 amino acids. Between the trimmed V and J ends, which lost 0 bases and 10 bases, there was a span of 9 bases. Germline V CDR1 and CDR2: KGHDR, SFDVKD. The chain's CDR3 is CATSDLLWGEQFF. CDR3 nucleotide sequence: TGTGCCACCAGTGATTTGTTATGGGGCGAGCAGTTCTTC.

This clonotype was detected a few times. A much larger clone differs from this one at a single base, so this may be a read error. The conserved phenylalanine or tryptophan normally closing the CDR3 is absent here, so this likely arose from a read error. The chain couples TRBV5-1 to TRBJ2-7; D possibly corresponds to TRBD1 (6 bases). V lost 1 base and J 5 bases, leaving 13 bases between the germline ends. The CDR3 contains 14 residues. The germline V gene encodes CDR1 SGHRS and CDR2 YFSETQ. The CDR3 DNA follows: TGCGCCAGCAGCTTGTCCAGGGGAGTGAACGAGCAGTACTCC. Translation gives CASSLSRGVNEQYS.

By its share, this clonotype is large. The V and J genes are TRBV5-4 and TRBJ2-7, with TRBD1 matching over 10 bases. The CDR3 has 15 residues. Trimming removed 3 bases from V and 3 bases from J; junction bases left unmatched: 6. Germline assignment: CDR1 SGHNT and CDR2 YYREEE (reference sequence). The CDR3 here is CASSSPGQGFYEQYF. CDR3 in DNA: TGTGCCAGCAGCTCACCGGGACAGGGGTTCTACGAGCAGTACTTC. The variable domain in full, with the rest retrieved from reference TRBV5-4 and TRBJ2-7, is ETGVTQSPTHLIKTRGQQVTLRCSSQSGHNTVSWYQQALGQGPQFIFQYYREEENGRGNFPPRFSGLQFPNYSSELNVNALELDDSALYLCASSSPGQGFYEQYFGPGTRLTVT.

This clonotype is labeled large. V usage is TRBV29-1 and J usage is TRBJ2-7, with 7 bases identical to TRBD2. J was trimmed by 0 bases and V by 6 bases; bases with no gene match: 8. Germline CDR1 is SQVTM and CDR2 is ANQGSEA. The CDR3 loop spans 14 amino acids. CDR3 in DNA: TGCAGCGTCATAAGCGGGGAAAGCTCCTACGAGCAGTACTTC. It is translated as CSVISGESSYEQYF.

This clonotype is deemed medium-sized. V is TRBV5-1 and J is TRBJ2-5; D call uncertain. Germline lookup yields CDR1 SGHRS and CDR2 YFSETQ. CDR3 size: 14 residues. V lost 1 base and J 5 bases, leaving 12 bases between the germline ends. As DNA, the CDR3 is TGCGCCAGCAGCTTGAAATTTGGTGGGGAGACCCAGTACTTC. Translating gives CASSLKFGGETQYF.

This clonotype qualifies as medium-sized. The chain has TRBV7-6 and TRBJ2-7; 11 nucleotides agree with TRBD2. This CDR3 has 14 amino acids. V was pared by 5 bases and J by 2 bases, with 2 bases of the junction left unmatched. Germline CDR1 reads SGHVS; CDR2 reads FNYEAQ. The CDR3 reads CASSSSGGAYEQYF. CDR3 DNA sequence: TGTGCCAGCAGCAGTAGCGGGGGGGCCTACGAGCAGTACTTC.